This T cell receptor (beta chain) was captured in a study of cytomegalovirus exposure and HLA in healthy donors. Study conclusions and caveats: Per published accounts, TCR beta sequences correctly predicted the HLA-A and HLA-B alleles of most subjects. Immune exposure was documented only through CMV serostatus. There were reportedly fewer N-insertions in an Asian-associated ancestry cluster than the approximately 630-donor mean, in a later analysis. Later analysis found that TCR beta chains associated with HLA were more clonally expanded than other, equally common chains.

Trimming cost V 3 bases and J 0 bases, with 8 bases left between them. CDR1 SGHAT and CDR2 FQNNGV come from the germline V gene. The length of the CDR3 is 14 residues. Regarding this clone: What it binds is not known.

Use of 60 Vbeta and 13 Jbeta primers characterized the PCR. Assay: immunoSEQ multiplex PCR; the TCRdb copy retains only in-frame clones and omits some. Of some 170,000 clones in the sample, approximately 80% are singletons; the top ten hold approximately 1.6%. This chain connects TRBV11-2 to TRBJ1-1; D gene uncertain. The source material was PBMCs. The TCR comes from a woman aged 25 to 39 in good health and CMV-seronegative. Here the CDR3 DNA reads TGTGCCAGCAGCTTTGGCAGAATGAACACTGAAGCTTTCTTT. Its protein is CASSFGRMNTEAFF.